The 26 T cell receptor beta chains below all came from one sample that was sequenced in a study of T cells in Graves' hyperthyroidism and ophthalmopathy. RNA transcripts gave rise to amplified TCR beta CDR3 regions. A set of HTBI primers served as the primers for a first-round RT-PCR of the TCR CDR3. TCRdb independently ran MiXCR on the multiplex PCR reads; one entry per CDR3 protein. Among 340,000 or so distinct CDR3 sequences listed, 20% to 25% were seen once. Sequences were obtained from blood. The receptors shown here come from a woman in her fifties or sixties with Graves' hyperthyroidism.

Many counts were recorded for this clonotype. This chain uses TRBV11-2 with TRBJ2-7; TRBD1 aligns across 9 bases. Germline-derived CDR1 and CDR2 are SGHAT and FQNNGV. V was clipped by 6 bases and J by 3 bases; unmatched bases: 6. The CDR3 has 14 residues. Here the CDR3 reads CASRRMTGGYEQYF. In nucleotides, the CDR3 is TGTGCCAGCAGGAGGATGACAGGGGGCTACGAGCAGTACTTC.

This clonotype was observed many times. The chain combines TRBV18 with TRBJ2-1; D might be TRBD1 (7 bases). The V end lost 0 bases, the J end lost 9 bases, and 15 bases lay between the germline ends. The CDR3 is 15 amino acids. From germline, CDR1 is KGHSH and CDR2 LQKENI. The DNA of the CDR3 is TGTGCCAGCTCACCACCTCAGGGGGGCCATGGTGAGCAGTTCTTC. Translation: CASSPPQGGHGEQFF.

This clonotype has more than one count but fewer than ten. CDR3 amino acids: CASSPNRGRDSPLHF. CDR3 in DNA: TGTGCCAGCTCACCGAACAGGGGTCGAGATTCACCCCTCCACTTT. V usage is TRBV18 and J usage is TRBJ1-6; 7 nucleotides align to TRBD1. Per the germline V gene, CDR1 is KGHSH and CDR2 is LQKENI. Losses at the gene ends were 3 bases for V and 8 bases for J; bases not matched to a gene: 7. CDR3 length: 15 amino acids.

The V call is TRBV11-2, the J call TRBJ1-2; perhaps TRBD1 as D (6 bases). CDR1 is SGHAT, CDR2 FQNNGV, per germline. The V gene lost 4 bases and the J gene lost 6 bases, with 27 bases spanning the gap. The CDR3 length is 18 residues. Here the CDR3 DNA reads TGTGCCAGCAGCTCCCTCCGAGTGGGGGGGCGCAGAGAGGATGGCTACACCTTC. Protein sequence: CASSSLRVGGRREDGYTF.

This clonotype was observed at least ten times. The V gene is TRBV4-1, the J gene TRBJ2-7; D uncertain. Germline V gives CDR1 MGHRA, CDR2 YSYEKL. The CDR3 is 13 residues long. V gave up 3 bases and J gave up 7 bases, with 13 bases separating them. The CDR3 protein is CASSQLLLEEQYF. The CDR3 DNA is TGCGCCAGCAGCCAGTTGCTGCTCGAAGAGCAGTACTTC.

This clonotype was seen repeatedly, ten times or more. The CDR3 coding sequence is TGTGCCAGCAGCGACAGCGGGGGGGCCACCGGGGAGCTGTTTTTT. Protein sequence: CASSDSGGATGELFF. V gene TRBV7-3 combines with J gene TRBJ2-2, with 10 bases matching TRBD2. Germline V gene lookup returns CDR1 SGHTA and CDR2 FQGTGA. Trimming at V came to 5 bases and at J to 4 bases, leaving 4 bases not matched to a gene. The CDR3 spans 15 residues.

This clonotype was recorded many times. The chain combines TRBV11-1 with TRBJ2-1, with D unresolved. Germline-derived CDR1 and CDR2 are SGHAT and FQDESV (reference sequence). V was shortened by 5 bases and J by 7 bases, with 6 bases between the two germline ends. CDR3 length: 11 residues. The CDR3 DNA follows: TGTGCCAGCAGCCTAGAGAATGAGCAGTTCTTC. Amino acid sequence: CASSLENEQFF.

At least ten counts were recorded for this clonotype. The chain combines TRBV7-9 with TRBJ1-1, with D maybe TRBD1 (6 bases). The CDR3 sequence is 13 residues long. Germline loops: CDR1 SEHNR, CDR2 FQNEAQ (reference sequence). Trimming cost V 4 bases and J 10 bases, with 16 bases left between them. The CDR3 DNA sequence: TGTGCCAGCAGCTCAGAAGGGGGGATCTTAGCTTTCTTT. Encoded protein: CASSSEGGILAFF.

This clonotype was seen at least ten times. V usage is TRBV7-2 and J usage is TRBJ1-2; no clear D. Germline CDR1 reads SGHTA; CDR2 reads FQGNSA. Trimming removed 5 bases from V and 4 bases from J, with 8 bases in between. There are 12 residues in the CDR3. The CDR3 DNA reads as TGTGCCAGCAGCGCGACAAGCTATGGCTACACCTTC. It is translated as CASSATSYGYTF.

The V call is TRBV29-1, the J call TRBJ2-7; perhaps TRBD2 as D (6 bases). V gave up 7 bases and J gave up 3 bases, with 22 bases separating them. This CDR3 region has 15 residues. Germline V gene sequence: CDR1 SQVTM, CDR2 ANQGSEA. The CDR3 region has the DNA TGCAGCGCTCTCGGCGGCGGGATTAACGTCTACGAGCAGTACTTC. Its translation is CSALGGGINVYEQYF.

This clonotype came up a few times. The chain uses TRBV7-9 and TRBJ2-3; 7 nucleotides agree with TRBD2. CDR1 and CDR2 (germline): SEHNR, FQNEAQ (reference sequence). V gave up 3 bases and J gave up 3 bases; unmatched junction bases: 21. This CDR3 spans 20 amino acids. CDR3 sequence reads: CASSFPAREEGALQTDTQYF. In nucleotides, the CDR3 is TGTGCCAGCAGCTTTCCGGCTCGGGAGGAAGGGGCTTTGCAAACAGATACGCAGTATTTT. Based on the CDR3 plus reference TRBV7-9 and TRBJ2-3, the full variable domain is DTGVSQNPRHKITKRGQNVTFRCDPISEHNRLYWYRQTLGQGPEFLTYFQNEAQLEKSRLLSDRFSAERPKGSFSTLEIQRTEQGDSAMYLCASSFPAREEGALQTDTQYFGPGTRLTVL.

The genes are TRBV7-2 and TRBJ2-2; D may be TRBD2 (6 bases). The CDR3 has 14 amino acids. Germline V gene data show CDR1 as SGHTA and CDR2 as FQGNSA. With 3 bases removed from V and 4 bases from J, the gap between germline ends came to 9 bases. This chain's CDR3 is CASSLTGVTGELFF. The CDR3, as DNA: TGTGCCAGCAGCTTGACGGGAGTCACCGGGGAGCTGTTTTTT.

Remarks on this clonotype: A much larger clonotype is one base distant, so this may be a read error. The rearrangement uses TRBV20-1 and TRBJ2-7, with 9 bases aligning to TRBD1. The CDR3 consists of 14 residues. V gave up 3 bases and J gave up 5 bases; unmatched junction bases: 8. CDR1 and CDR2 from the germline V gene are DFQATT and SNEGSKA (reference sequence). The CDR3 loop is CSASPPRQGDEQYF. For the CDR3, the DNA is TGCAGTGCTAGCCCCCCGAGACAGGGGGACGAGCAGTACTTC.

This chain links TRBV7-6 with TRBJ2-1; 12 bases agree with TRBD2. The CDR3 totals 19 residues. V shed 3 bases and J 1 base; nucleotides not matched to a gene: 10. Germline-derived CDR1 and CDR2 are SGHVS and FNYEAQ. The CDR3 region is CASSLLTSGSLPSYNEQFF. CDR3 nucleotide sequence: TGTGCCAGCAGCTTGCTGACTAGCGGGAGTTTGCCTTCCTACAATGAGCAGTTCTTC.

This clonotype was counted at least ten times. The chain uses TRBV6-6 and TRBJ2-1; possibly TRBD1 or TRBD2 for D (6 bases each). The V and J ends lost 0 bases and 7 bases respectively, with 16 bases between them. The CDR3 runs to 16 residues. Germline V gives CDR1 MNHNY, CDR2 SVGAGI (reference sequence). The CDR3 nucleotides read TGTGCCAGCAGTTACTCCTCGGGCAGGGGAGGTAATGAGCAGTTCTTC. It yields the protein CASSYSSGRGGNEQFF.

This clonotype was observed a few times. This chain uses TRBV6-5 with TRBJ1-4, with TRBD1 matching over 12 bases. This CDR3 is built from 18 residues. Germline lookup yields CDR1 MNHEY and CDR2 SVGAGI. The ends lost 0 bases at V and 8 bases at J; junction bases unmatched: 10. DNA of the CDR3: TGTGCCAGCAGTTACTCGGGACAGGGGGCTTCGGAGGGAGAAAAACTGTTTTTT. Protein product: CASSYSGQGASEGEKLFF.

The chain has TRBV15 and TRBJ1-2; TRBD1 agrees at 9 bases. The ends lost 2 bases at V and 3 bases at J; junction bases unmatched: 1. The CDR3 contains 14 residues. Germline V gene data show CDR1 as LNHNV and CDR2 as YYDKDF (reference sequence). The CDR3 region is CATSRRTGDYGYTF. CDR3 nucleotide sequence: TGTGCCACCAGCAGAAGGACAGGGGACTATGGCTACACCTTC.

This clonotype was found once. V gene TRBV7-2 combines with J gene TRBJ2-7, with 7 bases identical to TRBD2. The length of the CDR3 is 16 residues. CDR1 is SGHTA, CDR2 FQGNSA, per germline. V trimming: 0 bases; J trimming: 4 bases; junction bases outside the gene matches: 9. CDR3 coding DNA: TGTGCCAGCAGCTTAGCCGGGCAGTGGGGGGGGTACGAGCAGTACTTC. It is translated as CASSLAGQWGGYEQYF.

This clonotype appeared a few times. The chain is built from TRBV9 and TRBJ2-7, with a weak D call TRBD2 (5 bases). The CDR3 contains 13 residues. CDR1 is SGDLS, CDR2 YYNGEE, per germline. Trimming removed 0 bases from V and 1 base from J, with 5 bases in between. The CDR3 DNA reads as TGTGCCAGCAGCGTAGGGGAGTCCTACGAGCAGTACTTC. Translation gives CASSVGESYEQYF.

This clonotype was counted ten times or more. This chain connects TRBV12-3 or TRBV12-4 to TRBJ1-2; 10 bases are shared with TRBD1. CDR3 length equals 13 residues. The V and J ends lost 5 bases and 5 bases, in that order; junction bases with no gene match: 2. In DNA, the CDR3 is TGTGCCAGCAGTGGGGGACAGGGGTATGGCTACACCTTC. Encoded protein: CASSGGQGYGYTF.

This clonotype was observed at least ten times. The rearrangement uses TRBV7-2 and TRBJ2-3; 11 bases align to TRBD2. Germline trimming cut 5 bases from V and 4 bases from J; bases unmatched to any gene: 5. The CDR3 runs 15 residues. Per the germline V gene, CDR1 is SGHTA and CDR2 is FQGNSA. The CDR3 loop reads CASSPTSGVADTQYF. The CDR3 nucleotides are TGTGCCAGCAGCCCGACTAGCGGGGTCGCAGATACGCAGTATTTT.

In DNA form, the CDR3 reads TGTGCCAGCGGATCCACCCGGGACACGATTTACTCCTACAATGAGCAGTTCTTC. Translating gives CASGSTRDTIYSYNEQFF. V gene TRBV25-1 combines with J gene TRBJ2-1, with D possibly being TRBD1 (6 bases). The CDR3 contains 18 residues. Germline CDR1 and CDR2: MGHDK and SYGVNS. The ends were cut back, 8 bases at V and 0 bases at J, with 23 bases in the middle.

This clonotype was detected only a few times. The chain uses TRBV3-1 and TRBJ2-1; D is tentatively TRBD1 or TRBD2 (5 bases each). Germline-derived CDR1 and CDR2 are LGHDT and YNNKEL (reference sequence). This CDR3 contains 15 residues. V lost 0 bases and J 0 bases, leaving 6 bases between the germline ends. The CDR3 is CASSQERGSYNEQFF. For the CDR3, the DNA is TGTGCCAGCAGCCAAGAGAGGGGCTCCTACAATGAGCAGTTCTTC.

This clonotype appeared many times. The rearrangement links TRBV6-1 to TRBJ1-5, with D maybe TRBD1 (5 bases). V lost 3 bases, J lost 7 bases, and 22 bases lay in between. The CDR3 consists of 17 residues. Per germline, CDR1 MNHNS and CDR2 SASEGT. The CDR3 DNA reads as TGTGCCAGCAGTGACACCCCTTGGGGGGGACGGGGCCAGCCCCAGCATTTT. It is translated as CASSDTPWGGRGQPQHF.

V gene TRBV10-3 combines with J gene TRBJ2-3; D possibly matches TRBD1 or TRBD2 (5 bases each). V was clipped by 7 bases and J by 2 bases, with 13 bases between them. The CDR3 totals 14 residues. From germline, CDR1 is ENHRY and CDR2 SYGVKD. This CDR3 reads CAITKGTPTDTQYF. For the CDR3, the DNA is TGTGCCATCACCAAGGGGACCCCCACAGATACGCAGTATTTT.

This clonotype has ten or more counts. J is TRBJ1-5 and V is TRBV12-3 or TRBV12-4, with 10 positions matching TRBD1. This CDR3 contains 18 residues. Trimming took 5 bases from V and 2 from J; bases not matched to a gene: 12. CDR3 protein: CASSPHRDRGSRNQPQHF. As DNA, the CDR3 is TGTGCCAGCAGTCCCCACCGGGACAGGGGAAGTCGCAATCAGCCCCAGCATTTT.